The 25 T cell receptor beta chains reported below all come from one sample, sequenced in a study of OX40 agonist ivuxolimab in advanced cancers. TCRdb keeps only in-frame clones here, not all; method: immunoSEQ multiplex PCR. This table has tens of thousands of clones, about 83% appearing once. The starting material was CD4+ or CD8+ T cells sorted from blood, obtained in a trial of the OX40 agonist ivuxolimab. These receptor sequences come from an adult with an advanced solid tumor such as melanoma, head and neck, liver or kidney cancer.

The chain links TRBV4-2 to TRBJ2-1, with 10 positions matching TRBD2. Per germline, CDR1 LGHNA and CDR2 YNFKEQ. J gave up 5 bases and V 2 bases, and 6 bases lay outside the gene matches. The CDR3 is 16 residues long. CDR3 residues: CASSQTGTSEDNEQFF. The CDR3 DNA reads TGTGCCAGCAGCCAAACCGGGACTAGCGAAGACAATGAGCAGTTCTTC.

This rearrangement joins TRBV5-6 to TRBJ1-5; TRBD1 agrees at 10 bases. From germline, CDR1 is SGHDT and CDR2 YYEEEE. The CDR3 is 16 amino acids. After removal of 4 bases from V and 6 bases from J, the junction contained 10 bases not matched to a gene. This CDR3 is CASSLQTGGLGQPQHF. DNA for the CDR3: TGTGCCAGCAGCCTCCAGACAGGGGGCTTGGGTCAGCCCCAGCATTTT. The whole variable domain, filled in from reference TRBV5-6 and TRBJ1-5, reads DAGVTQSPTHLIKTRGQQVTLRCSPKSGHDTVSWYQQALGQGPQFIFQYYEEEERQRGNFPDRFSGHQFPNYSSELNVNALLLGDSALYLCASSLQTGGLGQPQHFGDGTRLSIL.

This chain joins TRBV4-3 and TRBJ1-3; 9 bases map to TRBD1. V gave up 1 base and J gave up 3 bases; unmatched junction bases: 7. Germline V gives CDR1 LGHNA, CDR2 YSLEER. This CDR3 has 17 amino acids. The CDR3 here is CASSQGGGTGNGNTIYF. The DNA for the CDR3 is TGCGCCAGCAGCCAAGGGGGCGGGACAGGGAATGGAAACACCATATATTTT.

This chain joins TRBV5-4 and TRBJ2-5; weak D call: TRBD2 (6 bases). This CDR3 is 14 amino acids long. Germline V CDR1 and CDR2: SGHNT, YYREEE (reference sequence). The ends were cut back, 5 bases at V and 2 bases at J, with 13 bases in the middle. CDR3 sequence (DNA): TGTGCCAGCAGTATGGGGACTTATCAAGAGACCCAGTACTTC. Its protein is CASSMGTYQETQYF.

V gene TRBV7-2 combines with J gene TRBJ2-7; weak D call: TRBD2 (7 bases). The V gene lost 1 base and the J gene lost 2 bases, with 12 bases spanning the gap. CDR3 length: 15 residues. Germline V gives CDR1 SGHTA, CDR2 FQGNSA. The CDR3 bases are TGTGCCAGCAGCTTAGAACGGGGGGCAGCCTACGAGCAGTACTTC. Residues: CASSLERGAAYEQYF.

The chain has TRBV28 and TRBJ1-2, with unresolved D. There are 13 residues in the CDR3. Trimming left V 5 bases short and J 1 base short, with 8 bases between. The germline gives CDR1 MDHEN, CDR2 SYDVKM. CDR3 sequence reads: CASSDEYNYGYTF. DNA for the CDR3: TGTGCCAGCAGTGACGAGTATAACTATGGCTACACCTTC.

The DNA for the CDR3 is TGTGCCAGCAGTTGGTACGTGAACACTGAAGCTTTCTTT. This sequence encodes CASSWYVNTEAFF. The chain carries TRBV14 and TRBJ1-1; no reliable D call. Germline V gene data show CDR1 as SGHDN and CDR2 as FVKESK. This CDR3 has 13 amino acids. V lost 6 bases, J lost 0 bases, and 8 bases lay in between.

The CDR3 loop is CASSDRTTGTGGRVEQYF. The CDR3 region has the DNA TGTGCCAGCAGTGATCGTACGACGGGCACAGGGGGCAGGGTCGAGCAGTACTTC. This chain joins TRBV6-1 and TRBJ2-7; 9 bases are a match to TRBD1. The CDR3 runs 18 residues. V trimming: 3 bases; J trimming: 6 bases; junction bases outside the gene matches: 18. The germline V gene encodes CDR1 MNHNS and CDR2 SASEGT.

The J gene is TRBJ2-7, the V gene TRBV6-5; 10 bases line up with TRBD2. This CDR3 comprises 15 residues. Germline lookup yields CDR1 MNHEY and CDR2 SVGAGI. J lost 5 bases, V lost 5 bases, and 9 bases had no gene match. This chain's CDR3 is CASSPPGLAIHEQYF. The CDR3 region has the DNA TGTGCCAGCAGTCCTCCGGGACTAGCGATCCACGAGCAGTACTTC.

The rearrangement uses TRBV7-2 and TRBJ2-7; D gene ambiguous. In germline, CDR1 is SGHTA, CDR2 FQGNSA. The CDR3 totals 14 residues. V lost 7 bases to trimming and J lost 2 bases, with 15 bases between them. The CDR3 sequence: CASTRTPGTYEQYF. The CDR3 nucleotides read TGTGCCAGCACCCGCACCCCGGGTACCTACGAGCAGTACTTC.

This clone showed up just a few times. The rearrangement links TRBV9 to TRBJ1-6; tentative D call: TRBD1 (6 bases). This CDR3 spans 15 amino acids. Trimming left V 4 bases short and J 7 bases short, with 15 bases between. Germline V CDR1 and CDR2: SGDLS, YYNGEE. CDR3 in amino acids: CASSRDMIGNSPLHF. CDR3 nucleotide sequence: TGTGCCAGCAGCCGGGACATGATCGGAAATTCACCCCTCCACTTT.

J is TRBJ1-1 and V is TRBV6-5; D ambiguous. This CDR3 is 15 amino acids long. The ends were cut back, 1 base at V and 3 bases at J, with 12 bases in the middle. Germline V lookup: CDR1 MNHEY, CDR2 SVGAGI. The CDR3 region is CASSYLRVGDTEAFF. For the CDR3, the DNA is TGTGCCAGCAGTTACTTAAGGGTCGGCGACACTGAAGCTTTCTTT.

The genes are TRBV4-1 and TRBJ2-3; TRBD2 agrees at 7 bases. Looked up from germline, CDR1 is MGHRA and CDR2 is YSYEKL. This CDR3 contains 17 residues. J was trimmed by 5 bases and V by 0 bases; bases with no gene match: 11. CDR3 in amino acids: CASSQEAERGWQDTQYF. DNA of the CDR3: TGCGCCAGCAGCCAAGAAGCCGAGCGGGGCTGGCAAGATACGCAGTATTTT.

DNA for the CDR3: TGTGCCAGCAGTTTACGGACAGGGGGCGGGGAGACCCAGTACTTC. It codes for CASSLRTGGGETQYF. This chain links TRBV27 with TRBJ2-5; TRBD1 matches at 11 bases. Germline V gene data show CDR1 as MNHEY and CDR2 as SMNVEV (reference sequence). The CDR3 has 15 amino acids. V trimming: 2 bases; J trimming: 5 bases; junction bases outside the gene matches: 4.

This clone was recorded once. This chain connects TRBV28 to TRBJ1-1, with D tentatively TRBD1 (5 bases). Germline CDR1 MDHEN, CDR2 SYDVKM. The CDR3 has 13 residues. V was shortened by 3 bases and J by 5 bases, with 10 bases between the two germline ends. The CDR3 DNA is TGTGCCAGCAGTTTCCCAGGGTGGACTGAAGCTTTCTTT. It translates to CASSFPGWTEAFF.

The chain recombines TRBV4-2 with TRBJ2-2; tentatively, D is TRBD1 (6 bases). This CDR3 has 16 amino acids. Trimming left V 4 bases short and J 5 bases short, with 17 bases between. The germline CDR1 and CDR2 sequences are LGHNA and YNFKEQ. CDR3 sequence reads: CASSRAAQGMTGELFF. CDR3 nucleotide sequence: TGTGCCAGCAGCCGAGCGGCGCAGGGGATGACCGGGGAGCTGTTTTTT.

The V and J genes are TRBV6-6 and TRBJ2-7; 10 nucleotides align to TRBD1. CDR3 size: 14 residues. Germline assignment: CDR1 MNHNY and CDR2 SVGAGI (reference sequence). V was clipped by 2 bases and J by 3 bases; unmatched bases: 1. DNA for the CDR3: TGTGCCAGCAGTTACCGGACAGGGGGCTACGAGCAGTACTTC. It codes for CASSYRTGGYEQYF.

CDR3 protein: CASSIPGRASGANVLTF. CDR3 coding DNA: TGTGCCAGTAGTATCCCGGGACGAGCCTCTGGGGCCAACGTCCTGACTTTC. The rearrangement links TRBV19 to TRBJ2-6, with D perhaps given as TRBD1 or TRBD2 (5 bases each). Germline values: CDR1 LNHDA, CDR2 SQIVND (reference sequence). The germline V and J ends were trimmed by 3 bases and 0 bases, with 12 bases remaining between them. CDR3 length: 17 residues.

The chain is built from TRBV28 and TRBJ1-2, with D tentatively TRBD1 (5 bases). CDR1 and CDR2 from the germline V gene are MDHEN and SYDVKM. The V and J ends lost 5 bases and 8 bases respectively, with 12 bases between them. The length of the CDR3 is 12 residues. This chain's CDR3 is CASSTGAGGYTF. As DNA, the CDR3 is TGTGCCAGCAGTACTGGTGCAGGGGGCTACACCTTC.

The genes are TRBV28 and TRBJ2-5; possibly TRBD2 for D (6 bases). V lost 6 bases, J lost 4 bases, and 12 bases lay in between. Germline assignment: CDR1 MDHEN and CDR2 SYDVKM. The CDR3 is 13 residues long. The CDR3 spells CASSGGASETQYF. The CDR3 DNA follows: TGTGCCAGCAGCGGCGGGGCGTCAGAGACCCAGTACTTC.

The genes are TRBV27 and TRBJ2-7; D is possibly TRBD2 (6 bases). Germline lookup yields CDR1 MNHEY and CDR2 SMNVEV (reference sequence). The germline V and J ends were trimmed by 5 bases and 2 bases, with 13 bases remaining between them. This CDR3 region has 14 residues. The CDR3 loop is CASSPPGLPYEQYF. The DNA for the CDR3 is TGTGCCAGCAGTCCCCCGGGACTCCCCTACGAGCAGTACTTC.

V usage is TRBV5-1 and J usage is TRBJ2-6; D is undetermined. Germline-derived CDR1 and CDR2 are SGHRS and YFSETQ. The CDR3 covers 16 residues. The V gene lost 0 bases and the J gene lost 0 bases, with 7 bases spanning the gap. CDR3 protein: CASSLEFGSGANVLTF. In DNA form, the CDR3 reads TGCGCCAGCAGCTTGGAGTTCGGCTCTGGGGCCAACGTCCTGACTTTC.

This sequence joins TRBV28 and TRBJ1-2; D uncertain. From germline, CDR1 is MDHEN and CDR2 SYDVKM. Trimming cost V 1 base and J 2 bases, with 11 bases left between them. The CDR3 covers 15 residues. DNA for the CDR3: TGTGCCAGCAGTTTATTTGCAGGTTGGAACTATGGCTACACCTTC. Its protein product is CASSLFAGWNYGYTF.

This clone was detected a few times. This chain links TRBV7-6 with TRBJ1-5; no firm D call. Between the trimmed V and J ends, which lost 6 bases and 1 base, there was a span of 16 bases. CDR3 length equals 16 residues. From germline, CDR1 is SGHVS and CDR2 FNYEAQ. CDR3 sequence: CASSRYAAVSNQPQHF. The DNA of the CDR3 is TGTGCCAGCAGTAGATATGCGGCAGTAAGCAATCAGCCCCAGCATTTT.

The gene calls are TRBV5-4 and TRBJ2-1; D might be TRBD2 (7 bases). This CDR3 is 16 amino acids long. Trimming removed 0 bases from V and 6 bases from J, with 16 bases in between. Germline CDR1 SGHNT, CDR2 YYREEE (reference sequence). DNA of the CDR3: TGTGCCAGCAGCTTGGCAGGCAGAGGGGGGGCCAATGAGCAGTTCTTC. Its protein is CASSLAGRGGANEQFF.